This T cell receptor beta chain was captured in a study of shared clonotypes between healthy human individuals. Samples underwent the assay at deep level. Here immunoSEQ multiplex PCR was the method, and the copy in TCRdb shows in-frame clones only, minus some. The table includes over 2,000,000 clones, roughly 95% detected once. Positively selected for CCR7, the CD45RO-negative cells used as naive CD8 cells excluded terminally differentiated effector memory CD45RA+ cells. The sample was naive CD8+ T cells from PBMCs. This sequence was found in a young man in good health. Some clones in this sample may be carry-over from other donors' samples.

The chain's CDR3 is CASSIGTAFNQPQHF. The CDR3 DNA follows: TGTGCCAGTAGTATCGGGACAGCCTTCAATCAGCCCCAGCATTTT. The chain is built from TRBV19 and TRBJ1-5; TRBD1 matches 7 bases. The CDR3 spans 15 residues. The J segment lost 3 bases and the V segment lost 3 bases, leaving 5 bases of the junction unmatched. Germline V lookup: CDR1 LNHDA, CDR2 SQIVND (reference sequence).